This TCR beta chain was identified during a study of cytomegalovirus exposure and HLA in healthy donors. Across the study: When 350 to 500 donors were genotyped, roughly four fifths of them were found to fall in the Caucasian-associated ancestry cluster.

The study, taken as a whole, reports: HLA restriction was apparent for most CMV-associated TCR beta chains in a later analysis.

With regard to this clone: The target antigen is unknown.

Samples came from healthy bone marrow donors. The ends were cut back, 5 bases at V and 7 bases at J, with 18 bases in the middle. The CDR3 loop spans 15 amino acids. Germline V gene sequence: CDR1 MDHEN, CDR2 SYDVKM. PCR was performed using 60 Vbeta and 13 Jbeta primers. Authors' processing steps: In a later analysis, of some 80 million unique beta chains, approximately 10 million appeared in at least two donors. Profiled with immunoSEQ multiplex PCR; TCRdb holds only in-frame clones, not every one. V and J calls plus clone size are reproduced from that table; the DNA served to infer D and trimming. The data contain more than 150,000 clones, 60% to 85% of them singletons.

The rearrangement joins TRBV28 to TRBJ1-5; no reliable D call. This receptor was taken from a man aged 18-30 years in good health and CMV-seronegative. The sequenced material came from PBMCs. Here the CDR3 DNA reads TGTGCCAGCAGTGGGAGCTGGGGTAGCGGACAGCCCCAGCATTTT. Translating it yields CASSGSWGSGQPQHF.